What follows are 32 T cell receptor beta chains derived from one specimen sequenced in a study of T cell responses to AZD1222 COVID-19 vaccine. TCRdb's copy holds only in-frame clones and misses some; the assay was immunoSEQ multiplex PCR. The data hold 98,000 or so clones, with about 86% observed a single time. The material was peripheral blood, obtained on day 0 of AZD1222 vaccination. These receptors all stem from an adult in good health.

The chain links TRBV23-1 to TRBJ1-2; the D gene is possibly TRBD1 (5 bases). TRBV23-1 is noted as an ORF with a role that remains uncertain. The CDR3 contains 19 residues. The V and J ends lost 1 base and 1 base respectively, with 22 bases between them. CDR3 sequence reads: CASSQCPVGEELYNYGYTF. The CDR3 DNA reads as TGCGCCAGCAGTCAATGCCCAGTAGGGGAAGAACTATATAACTATGGCTACACCTTC.

V usage is TRBV5-1 and J usage is TRBJ2-1, with 8 bases fitting TRBD1. The CDR3 runs to 16 residues. Trimming took 5 bases from V and 2 from J; bases not matched to a gene: 9. Germline CDR1 reads SGHRS; CDR2 reads YFSETQ. The CDR3 DNA reads as TGCGCCAGCAGAACTATCCAGGGGGCCGCCTACAATGAGCAGTTCTTC. Translated, it gives CASRTIQGAAYNEQFF.

The chain joins TRBV6-5 to TRBJ2-7, with TRBD1 matching 8 bases. The CDR3 runs 12 residues. Germline CDR1 MNHEY, CDR2 SVGAGI. Trimming removed 7 bases from V and 3 bases from J; junction bases left unmatched: 2. This CDR3 reads CASTTGGYEQYF. CDR3 in DNA: TGTGCCAGCACAACAGGGGGCTACGAGCAGTACTTC.

With regard to this clone: Other DNA sequences within the sample encode an identical CDR3. The chain couples TRBV5-1 to TRBJ1-2; D is undetermined. Germline V gene lookup returns CDR1 SGHRS and CDR2 YFSETQ. Trimming stripped 0 bases from V and 6 bases from J, with 9 bases between. CDR3 size: 13 residues. Here the CDR3 reads CASSLGRGDGYTF. CDR3 coding DNA: TGCGCCAGCAGCTTGGGACGGGGAGATGGCTACACCTTC.

The rearrangement uses TRBV19 and TRBJ1-5; unclear D gene. Trimming removed 10 bases at V and 3 bases at J, with 16 bases between. This CDR3 region has 14 residues. Germline V lookup: CDR1 LNHDA, CDR2 SQIVND (reference sequence). CDR3 residues: CATHRAGFNQPQHF. In nucleotides, the CDR3 is TGTGCCACCCACCGGGCAGGATTCAATCAGCCCCAGCATTTT.

The chain links TRBV27 to TRBJ1-1; 10 positions match TRBD1. The V gene end was trimmed by 8 bases and the J gene end by 4 bases; junction bases not matched to a gene: 13. The CDR3 loop spans 16 amino acids. In germline, CDR1 is MNHEY, CDR2 SMNVEV (reference sequence). DNA for the CDR3: TGTGCCAGCCTCGGGTCGTTGGGACAGGGGTTCACTGAAGCTTTCTTT. This translates into CASLGSLGQGFTEAFF.

This chain joins TRBV5-1 and TRBJ2-5, with 8 bases fitting TRBD2. V shed 0 bases, J shed 4 bases, and the junction held 2 bases outside the gene matches. Germline V gives CDR1 SGHRS, CDR2 YFSETQ. The CDR3 consists of 14 residues. This chain's CDR3 is CASSLATSGETQYF. In DNA, the CDR3 is TGCGCCAGCAGCTTGGCCACTAGCGGAGAGACCCAGTACTTC.

This clone was recorded once. This rearrangement joins TRBV25-1 to TRBJ1-1; tentatively, D is TRBD1 (5 bases). The CDR3 has 12 amino acids. The V end lost 3 bases, the J end lost 6 bases, and 8 bases lay between the germline ends. Germline loops: CDR1 MGHDK, CDR2 SYGVNS. CDR3 region: CASSDPGSEAFF. The CDR3 nucleotides are TGTGCCAGCAGTGACCCAGGGTCTGAAGCTTTCTTT.

V is TRBV29-1 and J is TRBJ1-1; 7 nucleotides line up with TRBD1. The junction had 8 bases not matched to a gene; V was cut back by 8 bases and J by 2 bases. Germline CDR1 reads SQVTM; CDR2 reads ANQGSEA. The CDR3 length is 13 residues. The CDR3 bases are TGCAGCTCCGTCCGACAGGGAAACACTGAAGCTTTCTTT. It yields the protein CSSVRQGNTEAFF. Filled out from reference TRBV29-1 and TRBJ1-1, the complete variable domain reads SAVISQKPSRDICQRGTSLTIQCQVDSQVTMMFWYRQQPGQSLTLIATANQGSEATYESGFVIDKFPISRPNLTFSTLTVSNMSPEDSSIYLCSSVRQGNTEAFFGQGTRLTVV.

The chain is built from TRBV4-2 and TRBJ2-7; 12 bases agree with TRBD2. The ends lost 4 bases at V and 6 bases at J; junction bases unmatched: 7. The CDR3 has 15 residues. Germline V CDR1 and CDR2: LGHNA, YNFKEQ. DNA of the CDR3: TGTGCCAGCAGCCCCCGACTAGCGGGGGACGGCGAGCAGTACTTC. Protein product: CASSPRLAGDGEQYF.

CDR3 nucleotide sequence: TGTGCCAGCAGCTTAGGTTCTGCGGGGTACGAGCAGTACTTC. This sequence encodes CASSLGSAGYEQYF. The chain is built from TRBV7-6 and TRBJ2-7, with a possible D match to TRBD2 (6 bases). The germline CDR1 and CDR2 sequences are SGHVS and FNYEAQ. The V end lost 1 base, the J end lost 4 bases, and 11 bases lay between the germline ends. This CDR3 is 14 amino acids long. Full variable domain (rest looked up from reference TRBV7-6 and TRBJ2-7): GAGVSQSPRYKVTKRGQDVALRCDPISGHVSLYWYRQALGQGPEFLTYFNYEAQQDKSGLPNDRFSAERPEGSISTLTIQRTEQRDSAMYRCASSLGSAGYEQYFGPGTRLTVT.

The rearrangement uses TRBV3-1 (or the pseudogene TRBV3-2) and TRBJ1-1; D is undetermined. V shed 5 bases and J shed 8 bases, with 12 bases lying between them. This CDR3 region has 12 residues. Germline CDR1 and CDR2: LGHDT and YNNKEL (reference sequence). The CDR3 here is CASSARHQEAFF. DNA for the CDR3: TGTGCCAGCAGCGCCCGACACCAAGAAGCTTTCTTT.

The chain is built from TRBV3-1 (or the pseudogene TRBV3-2) and TRBJ1-3, with unresolved D. The V gene lost 0 bases and the J gene lost 5 bases, with 17 bases spanning the gap. The length of the CDR3 is 17 residues. Looked up from germline, CDR1 is LGHDT and CDR2 is YNNKEL (reference sequence). The CDR3: CASSQDKSQITRNTIYF. CDR3 bases: TGTGCCAGCAGCCAAGATAAGTCCCAGATAACCCGAAACACCATATATTTT.

The chain has TRBV6-5 and TRBJ2-7; 11 nucleotides agree with TRBD1. The CDR3 sequence is 14 residues long. The germline gives CDR1 MNHEY, CDR2 SVGAGI. Unmatched junction bases numbered 1, after V lost 2 bases and J lost 4 bases. DNA for the CDR3: TGTGCCAGCAGTTACCGGGACAGGGGGTACGAGCAGTACTTC. Protein sequence: CASSYRDRGYEQYF.

The chain uses TRBV18 and TRBJ1-1; D remains ambiguous. Trimming stripped 7 bases from V and 3 bases from J, with 15 bases between. The germline V gene encodes CDR1 KGHSH and CDR2 LQKENI. The CDR3 is made up of 14 amino acids. The CDR3 coding sequence is TGTGCCAGCTTACCGCCGGGGTGGGACACTGAAGCTTTCTTT. It yields the protein CASLPPGWDTEAFF.

The rearrangement uses TRBV25-1 and TRBJ2-7, with D possibly being TRBD2 (6 bases). Germline V CDR1 and CDR2: MGHDK, SYGVNS. The CDR3 consists of 14 residues. V lost 7 bases and J 5 bases, leaving 18 bases between the germline ends. CDR3 in amino acids: CASTNGAGGNEQYF. CDR3 DNA: TGTGCCAGCACTAATGGGGCAGGCGGGAACGAGCAGTACTTC.

Of note for this clone: The junction departs from the called germline gene at one end, perhaps through a read error. The V gene is TRBV30, the J gene TRBJ1-3; no clear D. Germline V gene sequence: CDR1 GTSNPN, CDR2 SVGIG (reference sequence). The CDR3 is made up of 14 amino acids. The DNA for the CDR3 is TGTGCCTGGAGTGGATTGCGGTCTGTAAACACCATATATTTT. Residues: CAWSGLRSVNTIYF.

The rearrangement uses TRBV5-6 and TRBJ2-7; perhaps TRBD2 as D (5 bases). The V end was cut by 3 bases, the J end by 3 bases, with 7 bases between. The CDR3 has 12 amino acids. Per the germline V gene, CDR1 is SGHDT and CDR2 is YYEEEE. As DNA, the CDR3 is TGTGCCAGCAGCTCTAGCAGCTACGAGCAGTACTTC. It is translated as CASSSSSYEQYF. Complete variable domain (other parts from reference TRBV5-6 and TRBJ2-7): DAGVTQSPTHLIKTRGQQVTLRCSPKSGHDTVSWYQQALGQGPQFIFQYYEEEERQRGNFPDRFSGHQFPNYSSELNVNALLLGDSALYLCASSSSSYEQYFGPGTRLTVT.

The CDR3 DNA is TGTGCCAGCAGCACACGGATTGCCAACGTCCTGACTTTC. Translated: CASSTRIANVLTF. The gene calls are TRBV7-9 and TRBJ2-6; D uncertain. V lost 5 bases, J lost 7 bases, and 9 bases lay in between. This CDR3 spans 13 amino acids. CDR1 and CDR2 (germline): SEHNR, FQNEAQ (reference sequence).

The J gene is TRBJ2-2, the V gene TRBV29-1; 7 nucleotides align to TRBD2. Germline CDR1 SQVTM, CDR2 ANQGSEA. J lost 0 bases, V lost 5 bases, and 3 bases had no gene match. CDR3 length: 14 residues. CDR3 in amino acids: CSVTSATNTGELFF. The CDR3 coding sequence is TGCAGCGTTACTAGCGCGACGAACACCGGGGAGCTGTTTTTT.

The chain has TRBV19 and TRBJ1-1; D not certain. The CDR3 covers 13 residues. V was cut by 6 bases and J by 5 bases, with 13 bases left in between. Germline V gene data show CDR1 as LNHDA and CDR2 as SQIVND (reference sequence). CDR3: CASSPSLRTEAFF. The CDR3, as DNA: TGTGCCAGTAGCCCCTCCCTGAGGACTGAAGCTTTCTTT.

The V call is TRBV30, the J call TRBJ1-5, with D unclear. The CDR3 extends over 13 amino acids. Trimming removed 1 base at V and 1 base at J, with 5 bases between. Germline V gene data show CDR1 as GTSNPN and CDR2 as SVGIG (reference sequence). The CDR3 region is CAWSGKSNQPQHF. The CDR3, as DNA: TGTGCCTGGAGTGGAAAAAGCAATCAGCCCCAGCATTTT.

The chain joins TRBV5-6 to TRBJ2-1; TRBD2 matches at 13 bases. With 0 bases clipped from V and 8 bases from J, the junction kept 5 bases outside the gene matches. Germline-derived CDR1 and CDR2 are SGHDT and YYEEEE. This CDR3 contains 16 residues. CDR3 region: CASSLETSGGADEQFF. As DNA, the CDR3 is TGTGCCAGCAGCTTGGAAACTAGCGGGGGGGCCGATGAGCAGTTCTTC.

The chain links TRBV6-5 to TRBJ1-6, with 8 positions matching TRBD1. Germline CDR1 and CDR2: MNHEY and SVGAGI. Trimming removed 10 bases from V and 7 bases from J; junction bases left unmatched: 6. CDR3 length: 13 amino acids. The CDR3 DNA reads as TGTGCCATTCGGGACAGGATGAATTCACCCCTCCACTTT. Amino acids: CAIRDRMNSPLHF.

This chain links TRBV28 with TRBJ2-4; possible D gene TRBD1, 7 bases. V was clipped by 8 bases and J by 3 bases, with 17 bases between them. CDR1 and CDR2 from the germline V gene are MDHEN and SYDVKM. The CDR3 extends over 15 amino acids. The CDR3 here is CASGTLQGGKNIQYF. The CDR3 nucleotides are TGTGCCAGCGGAACCCTTCAGGGGGGCAAAAACATTCAGTACTTC.

The chain combines TRBV11-2 with TRBJ1-4; D is perhaps TRBD1 (5 bases). The V and J ends lost 4 bases and 8 bases respectively, with 20 bases between them. CDR1 and CDR2 (germline): SGHAT, FQNNGV. CDR3 size: 16 residues. Here the CDR3 DNA reads TGTGCCAGCAGCTCTCTTTGGGGGGTCGGAAGAGAAAAACTGTTTTTT. It specifies CASSSLWGVGREKLFF.

The rearrangement links TRBV9 to TRBJ2-6; D is possibly TRBD1 (5 bases). With 4 bases removed from V and 2 bases from J, the gap between germline ends came to 10 bases. The CDR3 runs 15 residues. Germline V gene sequence: CDR1 SGDLS, CDR2 YYNGEE. CDR3 protein: CASSLRQTGANVLTF. The CDR3 nucleotides are TGTGCCAGCAGCCTGCGACAGACTGGGGCCAACGTCCTGACTTTC.

The V gene is TRBV28, the J gene TRBJ1-6, with a possible D match to TRBD1 (5 bases). Trimming left V 6 bases short and J 9 bases short, with 9 bases between. This CDR3 comprises 12 residues. The V gene's germline CDR1 is MDHEN and CDR2 SYDVKM. As DNA, the CDR3 is TGTGCCAGCAGGGGGGGTGGTTCACCCCTCCACTTT. Amino acid sequence: CASRGGGSPLHF.

The chain has TRBV30 and TRBJ2-3, with D unresolved. This CDR3 spans 15 amino acids. V dropped 1 base and J dropped 3 bases, with 14 bases sitting between them. Germline assignment: CDR1 GTSNPN and CDR2 SVGIG (reference sequence). Here the CDR3 reads CAWSGLAEWTDTQYF. DNA for the CDR3: TGTGCCTGGAGTGGGCTCGCGGAATGGACAGATACGCAGTATTTT. The variable domain in full, with the rest retrieved from reference TRBV30 and TRBJ2-3, is SQTIHQWPATLVQPVGSPLSLECTVEGTSNPNLYWYRQAAGRGLQLLFYSVGIGQISSEVPQNLSASRPQDRQFILSSKKLLLSDSGFYLCAWSGLAEWTDTQYFGPGTRLTVL.

The chain combines TRBV7-6 with TRBJ1-2; D is uncertain. Germline CDR1 reads SGHVS; CDR2 reads FNYEAQ. V was trimmed by 8 bases and J by 8 bases, leaving 15 bases between them. The CDR3 has 12 amino acids. CDR3 sequence reads: CASEIYMEGYTF. DNA for the CDR3: TGTGCCAGCGAGATTTACATGGAGGGCTACACCTTC.

J is TRBJ2-5 and V is TRBV6-5; no reliable D call. CDR1 and CDR2 from the germline V gene are MNHEY and SVGAGI. The CDR3 consists of 14 residues. V was trimmed by 0 bases and J by 1 base, leaving 6 bases between them. CDR3 DNA sequence: TGTGCCAGCAGTTACTCGTCGTCCCAAGAGACCCAGTACTTC. This gives the protein CASSYSSSQETQYF.

The chain carries TRBV28 and TRBJ2-7, with 11 bases identical to TRBD1. Trimming took 6 bases from V and 3 from J; bases not matched to a gene: 4. Germline V CDR1 and CDR2: MDHEN, SYDVKM. This CDR3 spans 14 amino acids. CDR3 in DNA: TGTGCCAGCAGCCTGGGACAGGGGGGCTACGAGCAGTACTTC. Translated, it gives CASSLGQGGYEQYF.